The TCR beta chain described here comes from a study of T-cell memory formation after mild COVID-19. Study in general: Each donor largely had its own TCR clusters. Whole-study results and caveats: Pre-infection memory showed some responding clones, and this suggested that cross-reactive memory joined. Shrinking CD4+ clones were chiefly CM and EM; CD8+ ones were chiefly EMRA.

The germline V and J ends were trimmed by 2 bases and 5 bases, with 9 bases remaining between them. This CDR3 comprises 13 residues. This clonotype was seen a handful of times. Its target is not known. One entry per CDR3 protein results from TCRdb running MiXCR on the 5' RACE reads. Of roughly 600,000 distinct CDR3 sequences listed, 18% are singletons. Sequences were obtained from PBMCs or a T cell subset sorted from them (not recorded which). The receptor's source is an adult woman who had mild COVID-19 (a few samples of this study predate the infection). Cell type and time point are not known. The rearrangement links TRBV12-3 or TRBV12-4 to TRBJ2-5; D not resolved. The CDR3: CASSLRSGETQYF. CDR3 DNA sequence: TGTGCCAGCAGTTTAAGGTCCGGGGAGACCCAGTACTTC.